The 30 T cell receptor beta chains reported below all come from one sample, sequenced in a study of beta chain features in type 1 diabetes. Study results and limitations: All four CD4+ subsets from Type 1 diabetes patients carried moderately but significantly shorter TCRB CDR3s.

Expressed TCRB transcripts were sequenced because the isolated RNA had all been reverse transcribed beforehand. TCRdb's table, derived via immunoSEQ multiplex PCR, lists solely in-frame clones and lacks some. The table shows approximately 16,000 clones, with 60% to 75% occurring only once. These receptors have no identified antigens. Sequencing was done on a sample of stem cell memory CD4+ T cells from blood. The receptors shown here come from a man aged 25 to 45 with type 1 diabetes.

This chain's CDR3 is CASSQEYIAGAPITYEQYF. The CDR3 DNA reads TGTGCCAGCAGCCAAGAGTACATAGCGGGGGCCCCTATTACCTACGAGCAGTACTTC. V is TRBV4-2 and J is TRBJ2-7; the match to TRBD2 covers 9 bases. This CDR3 spans 19 amino acids. With V trimmed by 0 bases and J by 2 bases, 14 bases remained unmatched. Germline V gene lookup returns CDR1 LGHNA and CDR2 YNFKEQ.

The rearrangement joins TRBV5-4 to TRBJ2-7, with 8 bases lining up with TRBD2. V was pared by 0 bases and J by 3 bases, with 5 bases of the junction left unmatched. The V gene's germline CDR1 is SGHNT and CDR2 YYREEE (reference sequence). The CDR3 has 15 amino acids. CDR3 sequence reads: CASSLVGGGYYEQYF. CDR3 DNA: TGTGCCAGCAGCTTGGTGGGCGGGGGGTACTACGAGCAGTACTTC.

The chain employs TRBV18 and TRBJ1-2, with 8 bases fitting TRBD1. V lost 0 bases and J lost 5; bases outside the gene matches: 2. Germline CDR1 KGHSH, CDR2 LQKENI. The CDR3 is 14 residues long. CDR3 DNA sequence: TGTGCCAGCTCACCACCGCGGACAGGGTATGGCTACACCTTC. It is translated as CASSPPRTGYGYTF.

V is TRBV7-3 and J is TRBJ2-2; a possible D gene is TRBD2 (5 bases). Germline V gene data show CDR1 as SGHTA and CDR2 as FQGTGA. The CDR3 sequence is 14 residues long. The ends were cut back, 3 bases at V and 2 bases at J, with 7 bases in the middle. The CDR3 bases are TGTGCCAGCAGCTTCACTAGTAACACCGGGGAGCTGTTTTTT. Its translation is CASSFTSNTGELFF.

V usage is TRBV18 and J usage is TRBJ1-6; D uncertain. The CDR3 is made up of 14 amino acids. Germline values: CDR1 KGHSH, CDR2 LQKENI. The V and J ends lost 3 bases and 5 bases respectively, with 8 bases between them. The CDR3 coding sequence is TGTGCCAGCTCACCGAGCGGGAATAATTCACCCCTCCACTTT. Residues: CASSPSGNNSPLHF.

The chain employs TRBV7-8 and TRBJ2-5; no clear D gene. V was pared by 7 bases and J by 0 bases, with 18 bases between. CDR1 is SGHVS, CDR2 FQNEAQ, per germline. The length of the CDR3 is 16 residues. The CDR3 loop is CASTPQLVSYQETQYF. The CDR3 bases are TGTGCCAGCACCCCCCAACTTGTATCGTACCAAGAGACCCAGTACTTC.

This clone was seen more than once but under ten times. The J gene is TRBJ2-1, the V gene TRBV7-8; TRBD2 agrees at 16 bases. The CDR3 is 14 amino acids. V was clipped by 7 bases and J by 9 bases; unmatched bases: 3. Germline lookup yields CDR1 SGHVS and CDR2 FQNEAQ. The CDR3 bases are TGTGCCAGCAAGGGACTAGCGGGGGGGGGTGAGCAGTTCTTC. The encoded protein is CASKGLAGGGEQFF.

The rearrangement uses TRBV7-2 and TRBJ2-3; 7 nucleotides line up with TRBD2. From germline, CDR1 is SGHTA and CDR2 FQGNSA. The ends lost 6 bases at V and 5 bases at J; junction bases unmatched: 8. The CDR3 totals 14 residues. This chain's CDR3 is CASRASGAGDTQYF. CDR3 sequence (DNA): TGTGCCAGCAGGGCAAGCGGGGCGGGAGATACGCAGTATTTT. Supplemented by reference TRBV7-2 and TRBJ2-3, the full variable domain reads GAGVSQSPSNKVTEKGKDVELRCDPISGHTALYWYRQSLGQGLEFLIYFQGNSAPDKSGLPSDRFSAERTGGSVSTLTIQRTQQEDSAVYLCASRASGAGDTQYFGPGTRLTVL.

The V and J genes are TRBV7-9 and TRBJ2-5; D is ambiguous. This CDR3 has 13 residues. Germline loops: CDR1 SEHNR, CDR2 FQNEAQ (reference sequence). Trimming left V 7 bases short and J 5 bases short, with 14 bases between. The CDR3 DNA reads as TGTGCCAGCACCCCAGGCCGTTTTGAGACCCAGTACTTC. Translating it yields CASTPGRFETQYF.

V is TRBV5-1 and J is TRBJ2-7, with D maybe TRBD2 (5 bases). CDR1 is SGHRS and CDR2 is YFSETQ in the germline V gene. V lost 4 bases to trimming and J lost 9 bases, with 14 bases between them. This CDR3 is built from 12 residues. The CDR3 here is CASSDELGRQYF. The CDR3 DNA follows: TGCGCCAGCAGCGATGAGCTGGGGAGGCAGTACTTC. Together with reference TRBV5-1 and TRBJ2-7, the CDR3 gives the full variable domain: KAGVTQTPRYLIKTRGQQVTLSCSPISGHRSVSWYQQTPGQGLQFLFEYFSETQRNKGNFPGRFSGRQFSNSRSEMNVSTLELGDSALYLCASSDELGRQYFGPGTRLTVT.

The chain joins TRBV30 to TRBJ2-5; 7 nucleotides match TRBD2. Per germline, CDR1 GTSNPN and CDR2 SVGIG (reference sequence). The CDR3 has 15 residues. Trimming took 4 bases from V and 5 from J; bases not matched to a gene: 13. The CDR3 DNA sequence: TGTGCCTGGATTCCCGCACGGGGGGAACGGGAGACCCAGTACTTC. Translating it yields CAWIPARGERETQYF.

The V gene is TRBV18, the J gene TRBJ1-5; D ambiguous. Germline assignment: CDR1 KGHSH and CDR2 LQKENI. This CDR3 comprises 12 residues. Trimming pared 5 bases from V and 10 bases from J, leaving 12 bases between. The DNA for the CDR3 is TGTGCCAGCTCAATTACCGGTGGTCCCCAGCATTTT. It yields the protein CASSITGGPQHF.

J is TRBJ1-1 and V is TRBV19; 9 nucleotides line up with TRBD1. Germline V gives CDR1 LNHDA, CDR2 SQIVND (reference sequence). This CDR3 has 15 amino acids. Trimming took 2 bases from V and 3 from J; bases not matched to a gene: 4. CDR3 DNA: TGTGCCAGTAGTATAACAGGGGGCGCGGACACTGAAGCTTTCTTT. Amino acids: CASSITGGADTEAFF.

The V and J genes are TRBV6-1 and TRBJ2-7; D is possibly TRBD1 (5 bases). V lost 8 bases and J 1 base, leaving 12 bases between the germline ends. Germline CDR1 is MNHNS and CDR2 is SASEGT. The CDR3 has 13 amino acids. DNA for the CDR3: TGTGCCAGCGAGGTAGGGGTATCCTACGAGCAGTACTTC. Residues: CASEVGVSYEQYF.

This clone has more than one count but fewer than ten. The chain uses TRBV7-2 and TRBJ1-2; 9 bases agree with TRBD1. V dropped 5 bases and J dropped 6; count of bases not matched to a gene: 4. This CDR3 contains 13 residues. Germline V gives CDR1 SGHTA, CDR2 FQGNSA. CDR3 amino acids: CASSEGTGNGYTF. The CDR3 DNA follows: TGTGCCAGCAGCGAGGGGACAGGGAATGGCTACACCTTC. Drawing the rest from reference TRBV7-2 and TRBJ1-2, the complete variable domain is GAGVSQSPSNKVTEKGKDVELRCDPISGHTALYWYRQSLGQGLEFLIYFQGNSAPDKSGLPSDRFSAERTGGSVSTLTIQRTQQEDSAVYLCASSEGTGNGYTFGSGTRLTVV.

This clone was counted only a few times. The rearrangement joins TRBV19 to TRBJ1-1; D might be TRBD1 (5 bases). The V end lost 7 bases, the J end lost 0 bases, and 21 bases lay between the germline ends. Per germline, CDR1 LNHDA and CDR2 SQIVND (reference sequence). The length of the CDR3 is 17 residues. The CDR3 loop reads CASTLGGARAMNTEAFF. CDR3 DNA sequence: TGTGCCAGTACCTTAGGCGGGGCCAGGGCCATGAACACTGAAGCTTTCTTT.

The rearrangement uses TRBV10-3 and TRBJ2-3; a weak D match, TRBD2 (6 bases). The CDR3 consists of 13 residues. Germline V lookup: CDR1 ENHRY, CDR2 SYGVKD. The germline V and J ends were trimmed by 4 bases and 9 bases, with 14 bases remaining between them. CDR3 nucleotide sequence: TGTGCCATCAGTGTAGCGGAGTTCGGCACGCAGTATTTT. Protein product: CAISVAEFGTQYF.

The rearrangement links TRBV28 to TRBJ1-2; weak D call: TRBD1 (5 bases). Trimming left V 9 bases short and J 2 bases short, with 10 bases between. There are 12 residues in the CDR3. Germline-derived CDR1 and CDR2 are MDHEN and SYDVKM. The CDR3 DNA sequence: TGTGCCAGTCGTCCAGGGAACTATGGCTACACCTTC. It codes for CASRPGNYGYTF.

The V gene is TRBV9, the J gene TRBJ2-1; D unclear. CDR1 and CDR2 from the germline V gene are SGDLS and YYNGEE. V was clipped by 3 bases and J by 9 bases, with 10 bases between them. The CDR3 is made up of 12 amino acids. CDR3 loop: CASSETLGEQFF. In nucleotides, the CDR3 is TGTGCCAGCAGCGAGACCCTAGGTGAGCAGTTCTTC.

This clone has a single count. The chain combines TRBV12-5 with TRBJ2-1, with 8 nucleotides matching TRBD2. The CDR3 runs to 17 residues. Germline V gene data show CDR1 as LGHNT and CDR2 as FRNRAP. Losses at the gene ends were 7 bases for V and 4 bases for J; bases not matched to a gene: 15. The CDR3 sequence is CASVRTGGPYTYNEQFF. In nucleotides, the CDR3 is TGTGCTAGTGTCCGAACGGGGGGGCCTTACACATACAATGAGCAGTTCTTC.

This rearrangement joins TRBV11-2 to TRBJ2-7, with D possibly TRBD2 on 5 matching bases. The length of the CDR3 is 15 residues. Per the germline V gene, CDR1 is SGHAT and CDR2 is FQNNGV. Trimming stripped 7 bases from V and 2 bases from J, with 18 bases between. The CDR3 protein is CASTPARGLTYEQYF. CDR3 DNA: TGTGCCAGCACCCCGGCCCGAGGGTTAACCTACGAGCAGTACTTC.

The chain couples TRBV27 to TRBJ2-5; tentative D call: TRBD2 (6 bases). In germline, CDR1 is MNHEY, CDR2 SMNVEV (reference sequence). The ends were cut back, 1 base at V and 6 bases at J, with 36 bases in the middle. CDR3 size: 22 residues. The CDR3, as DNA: TGTGCCAGCAGTTTATATGAGGTGGGATTCGGGGTGGGTGGAGCCGCGGGGAAGACCCAGTACTTC. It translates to CASSLYEVGFGVGGAAGKTQYF.

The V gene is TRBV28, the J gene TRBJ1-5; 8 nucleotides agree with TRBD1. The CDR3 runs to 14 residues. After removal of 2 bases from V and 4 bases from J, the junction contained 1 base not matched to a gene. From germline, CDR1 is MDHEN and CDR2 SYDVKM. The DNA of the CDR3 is TGTGCCAGCAGTTTAGGACAGGGAAATCAGCCCCAGCATTTT. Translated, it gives CASSLGQGNQPQHF. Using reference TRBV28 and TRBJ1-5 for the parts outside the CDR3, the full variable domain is DVKVTQSSRYLVKRTGEKVFLECVQDMDHENMFWYRQDPGLGLRLIYFSYDVKMKEKGDIPEGYSVSREKKERFSLILESASTNQTSMYLCASSLGQGNQPQHFGDGTRLSIL.

In DNA form, the CDR3 reads TGTGCCAGCAGCTTAGGGGGCCAAGCCAAAAACATTCAGTACTTC. Translated, it gives CASSLGGQAKNIQYF. The chain is built from TRBV7-2 and TRBJ2-4; tentatively, D is TRBD1 (5 bases). Germline loops: CDR1 SGHTA, CDR2 FQGNSA. CDR3 length: 15 residues. V was pared by 1 base and J by 0 bases, with 7 bases between.

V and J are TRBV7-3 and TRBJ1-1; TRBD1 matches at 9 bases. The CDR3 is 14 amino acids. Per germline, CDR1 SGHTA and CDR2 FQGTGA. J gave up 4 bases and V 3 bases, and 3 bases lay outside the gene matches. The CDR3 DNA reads TGTGCCAGCAGCTTGACAGGGGGTCGCACTGAAGCTTTCTTT. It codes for CASSLTGGRTEAFF.

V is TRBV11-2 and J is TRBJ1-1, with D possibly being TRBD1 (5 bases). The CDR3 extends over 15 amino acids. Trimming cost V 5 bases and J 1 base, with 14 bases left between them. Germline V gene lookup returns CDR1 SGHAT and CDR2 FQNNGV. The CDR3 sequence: CASSPPRQGNTEAFF. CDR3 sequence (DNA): TGTGCCAGCAGCCCCCCCCGGCAGGGGAACACTGAAGCTTTCTTT.

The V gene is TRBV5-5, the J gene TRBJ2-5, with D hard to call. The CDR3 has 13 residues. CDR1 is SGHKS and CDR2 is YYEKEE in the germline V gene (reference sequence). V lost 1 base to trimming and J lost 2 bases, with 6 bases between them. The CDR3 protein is CASSLLQQETQYF. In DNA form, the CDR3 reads TGTGCCAGCAGCTTGTTACAGCAAGAGACCCAGTACTTC.

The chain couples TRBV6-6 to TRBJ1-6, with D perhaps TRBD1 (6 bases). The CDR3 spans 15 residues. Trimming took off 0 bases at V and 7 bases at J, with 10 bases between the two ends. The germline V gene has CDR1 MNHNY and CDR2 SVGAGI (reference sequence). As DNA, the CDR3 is TGTGCCAGCAGTTACTCTGTACAGGGAAATTCACCCCTCCACTTT. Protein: CASSYSVQGNSPLHF.

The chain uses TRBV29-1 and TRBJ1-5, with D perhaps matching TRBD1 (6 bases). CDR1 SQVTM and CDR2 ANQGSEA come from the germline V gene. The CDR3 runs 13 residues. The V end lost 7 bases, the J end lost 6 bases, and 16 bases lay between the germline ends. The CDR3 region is CSAVYRVGQPQHF. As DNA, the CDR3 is TGCAGCGCCGTTTACAGGGTTGGTCAGCCCCAGCATTTT.

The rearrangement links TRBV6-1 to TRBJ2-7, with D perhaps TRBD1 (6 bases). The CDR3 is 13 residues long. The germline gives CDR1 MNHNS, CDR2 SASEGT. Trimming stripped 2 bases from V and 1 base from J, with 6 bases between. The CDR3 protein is CASSERGSYEQYF. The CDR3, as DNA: TGTGCCAGCAGTGAAAGGGGGTCCTACGAGCAGTACTTC.